This is a list of T cell receptor beta chains from one sample in a study of blood T cells in healthy people across ages. MiXCR, applied by TCRdb to the 5' RACE reads, yields one record per CDR3 protein. The table includes 750,000 to 950,000 distinct CDR3 sequences, about 53% detected once. Input material: blood. The receptors originated from a man older than 75 in good health. Both conserved end residues are part of each CDR3. Fields, in order: J gene, D gene, clone size, V gene, CDR3 DNA, CDR3 protein. The D gene is left open where the match is weak. Rows may omit the clone size; those that give it use once, few, many or a size class.

j_gene: TRBJ2-1; d_gene: -; abundance: few; v_gene: TRBV29-1; CDR3nt: TGCAGCGTTGAAGATCGCCTCAAGTACAATGAGCAGTTCTTC; CDR3aa: CSVEDRLKYNEQFF
j_gene: TRBJ2-7; d_gene: TRBD2; abundance: -; v_gene: TRBV20-1; CDR3nt: TGCAGTGCTAGTGGGGGGACTAGTTCTGCCTACGAGCAGTACTTC; CDR3aa: CSASGGTSSAYEQYF
j_gene: TRBJ2-7; d_gene: TRBD2; abundance: -; v_gene: TRBV7-9; CDR3nt: TGTGCCAGCAGCAACCCTAGCGGGAGCTACGAGCAGTACTTC; CDR3aa: CASSNPSGSYEQYF
j_gene: TRBJ2-7; d_gene: TRBD1; abundance: once; v_gene: TRBV27; CDR3nt: TGTGCCAGCAGTTTATCGCCCGGGACAGGGGCGTACGAGCAGTACTTC; CDR3aa: CASSLSPGTGAYEQYF
j_gene: TRBJ2-5; d_gene: -; abundance: -; v_gene: TRBV3-1; CDR3nt: TGTGCCACCACGGCAGGGATGGGGACCCAGTACTTC; CDR3aa: CATTAGMGTQYF
j_gene: TRBJ2-5; d_gene: TRBD2; abundance: -; v_gene: TRBV6-2/TRBV6-3; CDR3nt: TGTGCCAGCAGTCAACGTACTAGCGGGGACTATCGGGAGACCCAGTACTTC; CDR3aa: CASSQRTSGDYRETQYF
j_gene: TRBJ2-1; d_gene: -; abundance: -; v_gene: TRBV6-6; CDR3nt: TGTGCCAGCACCAATAAGGGGGGGGAGCAGTTCTTC; CDR3aa: CASTNKGGEQFF
j_gene: TRBJ2-3; d_gene: TRBD2; abundance: -; v_gene: TRBV4-1; CDR3nt: TGCGCCAGCAGCCAGACGGGACTAGCGGGAGCCCAGAGATACGCGTATTTT; CDR3aa: CASSQTGLAGAQRYAYF
j_gene: TRBJ2-7; d_gene: -; abundance: few; v_gene: TRBV12-3/TRBV12-4; CDR3nt: TGTGCCAGCAGTAGAGAGGGGAAGGTGACAGCGGAGCAGTACTTC; CDR3aa: CASSREGKVTAEQYF
j_gene: TRBJ2-1; d_gene: TRBD2; abundance: few; v_gene: TRBV29-1; CDR3nt: TGCAGCACAGGACTAGCGCTTGGGAATGAGCAGTTCTTC; CDR3aa: CSTGLALGNEQFF
j_gene: TRBJ1-1; d_gene: -; abundance: few; v_gene: TRBV18; CDR3nt: TGTGCCAGCTCCCCGGACTTAAACACTGAAGCTTTCTTT; CDR3aa: CASSPDLNTEAFF
j_gene: TRBJ1-2; d_gene: -; abundance: -; v_gene: TRBV6-5; CDR3nt: TGTGCCAGCAGGGCGAGCGGGGGATATGGCTACACCTTC; CDR3aa: CASRASGGYGYTF
j_gene: TRBJ1-2; d_gene: TRBD1; abundance: few; v_gene: TRBV20-1; CDR3nt: TGCAGTGCTACAGGGGGCCCTGGCTACACCTTC; CDR3aa: CSATGGPGYTF